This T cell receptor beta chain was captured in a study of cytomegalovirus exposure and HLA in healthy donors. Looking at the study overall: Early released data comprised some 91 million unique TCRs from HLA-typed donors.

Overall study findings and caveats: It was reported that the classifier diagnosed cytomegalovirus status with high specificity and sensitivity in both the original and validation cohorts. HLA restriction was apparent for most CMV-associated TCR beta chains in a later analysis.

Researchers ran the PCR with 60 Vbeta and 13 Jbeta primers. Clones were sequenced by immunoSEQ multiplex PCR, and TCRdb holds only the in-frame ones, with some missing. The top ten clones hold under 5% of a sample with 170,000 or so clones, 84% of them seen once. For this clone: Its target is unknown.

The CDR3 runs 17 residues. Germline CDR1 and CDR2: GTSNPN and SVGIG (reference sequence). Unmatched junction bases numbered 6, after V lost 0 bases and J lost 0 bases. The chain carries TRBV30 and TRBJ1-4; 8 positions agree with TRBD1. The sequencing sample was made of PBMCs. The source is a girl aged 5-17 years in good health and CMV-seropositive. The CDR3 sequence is CAWSVLRQGSTNEKLFF. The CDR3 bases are TGTGCCTGGAGTGTACTAAGACAGGGGTCAACTAATGAAAAACTGTTTTTT. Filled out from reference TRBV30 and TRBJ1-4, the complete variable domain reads SQTIHQWPATLVQPVGSPLSLECTVEGTSNPNLYWYRQAAGRGLQLLFYSVGIGQISSEVPQNLSASRPQDRQFILSSKKLLLSDSGFYLCAWSVLRQGSTNEKLFFGSGTQLSVL.